The 13 T cell receptor beta chains below come from one sample, sequenced in a study of T cell responses to AZD1222 COVID-19 vaccine. Libraries were prepared by immunoSEQ multiplex PCR; TCRdb keeps only in-frame clonotypes and omits some of them. The sample holds about 140,000 clones; approximately 89% are singletons and the top ten take about 4.8%. The sequencing used peripheral blood, collected on day 0 of AZD1222 vaccination. The receptor source for this set is an adult in good health.

J is TRBJ2-7 and V is TRBV10-2, with TRBD1 matching over 7 bases. With 7 bases clipped from V and 4 bases from J, the junction kept 7 bases outside the gene matches. Looked up from germline, CDR1 is WSHSY and CDR2 is SAAADI. The CDR3 totals 13 residues. This CDR3 reads CASIDPRGYEQYF. In DNA, the CDR3 is TGCGCCAGCATCGACCCCAGGGGGTACGAGCAGTACTTC.

The CDR3 loop reads CASSLDRGTASGYTF. The CDR3 nucleotides are TGCGCCAGCAGCTTGGACCGAGGGACCGCGAGTGGCTACACCTTC. The chain links TRBV5-1 to TRBJ1-2; a weak D match, TRBD1 (5 bases). CDR3 size: 15 residues. Trimming took 0 bases from V and 7 from J, leaving 16 bases between them. Germline assignment: CDR1 SGHRS and CDR2 YFSETQ.

CDR3 DNA sequence: TGCGCCAGCAGCCAGGGCACTTTCAGCGGGGGGGCCGAGGTGCACGAGCAGTACTTC. Translation: CASSQGTFSGGAEVHEQYF. The rearrangement uses TRBV4-1 and TRBJ2-7; 10 nucleotides agree with TRBD2. Germline CDR1 is MGHRA and CDR2 is YSYEKL. With V trimmed by 3 bases and J by 5 bases, 19 bases remained unmatched. The CDR3 sequence is 19 residues long.

Only a few counts were recorded for this clone. CDR3 sequence: CASSEATGNSPLHF. As DNA, the CDR3 is TGTGCCAGCAGTGAAGCAACAGGGAACTCACCCCTCCACTTT. The V and J genes are TRBV6-1 and TRBJ1-6; possible D gene TRBD1, 6 bases. With 0 bases removed from V and 10 bases from J, the gap between germline ends came to 10 bases. Germline-derived CDR1 and CDR2 are MNHNS and SASEGT. The CDR3 runs 14 residues.

CDR3 coding DNA: TGTGCCATCAGTGAGTCTTTCGGCTACGAGCAGTACTTC. Its protein product is CAISESFGYEQYF. This chain joins TRBV10-3 and TRBJ2-7; D is ambiguous. This CDR3 has 13 amino acids. Germline V gene lookup returns CDR1 ENHRY and CDR2 SYGVKD. V gave up 0 bases and J gave up 3 bases, with 6 bases separating them.

V and J are TRBV5-5 and TRBJ1-5, with D perhaps TRBD1 (5 bases). Trimming removed 3 bases from V and 3 bases from J, with 10 bases in between. Germline V gives CDR1 SGHKS, CDR2 YYEKEE (reference sequence). CDR3 length: 14 amino acids. CDR3 DNA: TGTGCCAGCAGCTCGGACACTATCAATCAGCCCCAGCATTTT. It codes for CASSSDTINQPQHF.

The rearrangement links TRBV5-4 to TRBJ2-5, with D hard to call. Trimming pared 4 bases from V and 5 bases from J, leaving 6 bases between. The V gene's germline CDR1 is SGHNT and CDR2 YYREEE (reference sequence). The CDR3 has 11 amino acids. The CDR3 protein is CASSVTETQYF. The CDR3 DNA is TGTGCCAGCAGCGTGACGGAGACCCAGTACTTC.

The chain combines TRBV14 with TRBJ2-5, with D hard to call. The CDR3 contains 11 residues. With 1 base removed from V and 4 bases from J, the gap between germline ends came to 1 base. Germline V lookup: CDR1 SGHDN, CDR2 FVKESK. This chain's CDR3 is CASSQAETQYF. CDR3 DNA: TGTGCCAGCAGCCAAGCAGAGACCCAGTACTTC.

The chain couples TRBV5-4 to TRBJ1-2; 7 bases match TRBD1. The junction had 7 bases not matched to a gene; V was cut back by 3 bases and J by 8 bases. The CDR3 runs 13 residues. Germline V gene sequence: CDR1 SGHNT, CDR2 YYREEE (reference sequence). This chain's CDR3 is CASSSEGARGYTF. The CDR3 DNA is TGTGCCAGCAGCTCAGAGGGGGCACGAGGCTACACCTTC.

The genes are TRBV7-6 and TRBJ2-3, with 10 bases identical to TRBD2. From germline, CDR1 is SGHVS and CDR2 FNYEAQ. The CDR3 has 16 amino acids. Trimming took 4 bases from V and 5 from J; bases not matched to a gene: 9. CDR3 coding DNA: TGTGCCAGCAGCTATTCACTAGCGGGGTCTGGAGATACGCAGTATTTT. Translated, it gives CASSYSLAGSGDTQYF.

The CDR3 spells CASSSLGDPYGYTF. The CDR3, as DNA: TGTGCCAGCAGCTCTCTGGGAGACCCCTATGGCTACACCTTC. This rearrangement joins TRBV11-2 to TRBJ1-2; no reliable D call. The CDR3 loop spans 14 amino acids. Germline V gene data show CDR1 as SGHAT and CDR2 as FQNNGV. Deletions cut 4 bases from V and 4 bases from J, with 13 bases between.

The chain is built from TRBV12-3 or TRBV12-4 and TRBJ1-2, with a possible D match to TRBD1 (6 bases). V lost 7 bases and J lost 8, with 17 bases in between. The CDR3 consists of 13 residues. The CDR3 spells CASTTPTGFGYTF. CDR3 coding DNA: TGTGCCAGCACCACCCCCACAGGGTTCGGCTACACCTTC.

V usage is TRBV27 and J usage is TRBJ2-3, with D uncertain. This CDR3 has 16 amino acids. CDR1 MNHEY and CDR2 SMNVEV come from the germline V gene (reference sequence). The V gene lost 0 bases and the J gene lost 0 bases, with 10 bases spanning the gap. The CDR3 DNA follows: TGTGCCAGCAGTTTATCGGGTGGTGCTAGCACAGATACGCAGTATTTT. Translation gives CASSLSGGASTDTQYF.